A single sample gave rise to the 9 T cell receptor beta chains below, sequenced in a study of blood T cells in healthy people across ages. Through a sample-barcoded 5' primer and a J-beta primer mix, a second PCR was run for roughly 7 to 11 cycles. TCRdb re-derived calls from the 5' RACE reads in MiXCR, one entry per CDR3 protein. Of 1 million or so distinct CDR3 sequences listed, approximately 26% are singletons. This same sample was also part of a study on T cells of mothers and their children.

The specimen sequenced was blood. The receptors stem from a girl aged 2 to 9 in good health.

This rearrangement joins TRBV7-2 to TRBJ2-1; 10 bases align to TRBD2. The tail of the sequence fits TRBJ2-7 better, so the J call may be wrong. Germline loops: CDR1 SGHTA, CDR2 FQGNSA. This CDR3 comprises 16 residues. CDR3 protein: CASSAHLAGALYEQYF. As DNA, the CDR3 is TGTGCCAGCAGCGCACACCTAGCGGGAGCGCTGTACGAGCAGTACTTC.

The chain joins TRBV6-5 to TRBJ1-1, with 10 bases aligning to TRBD1. Per the germline V gene, CDR1 is MNHEY and CDR2 is SVGAGI. V shed 1 base and J 0 bases; nucleotides not matched to a gene: 8. The CDR3 consists of 18 residues. CDR3 nucleotide sequence: TGTGCCAGCAGTTACTTGCCCGGACAGGGGGGCCTGAACACTGAAGCTTTCTTT. Translation: CASSYLPGQGGLNTEAFF.

This chain uses TRBV14 with TRBJ2-5, with TRBD2 matching over 9 bases. The DNA end is more similar to TRBJ2-1, so the J call may be wrong. Per germline, CDR1 SGHDN and CDR2 FVKESK. The CDR3 totals 14 residues. Here the CDR3 reads CASAIGGGAFEQFF. CDR3 sequence (DNA): TGTGCCAGCGCGATTGGCGGGGGGGCTTTTGAGCAGTTCTTC.

Only a few counts were recorded for this clonotype. This chain links TRBV12-3 or TRBV12-4 with TRBJ1-1, with D perhaps matching TRBD1 (6 bases). Trimming shortened V by 5 bases and J by 1 base, and 17 bases separated the two germline ends. The length of the CDR3 is 16 residues. The CDR3 nucleotides are TGTGCCAGCAGTCTCCCCTTGACAGGAGGGAACACTGAAGCTTTCTTT. It specifies CASSLPLTGGNTEAFF.

The V and J genes are TRBV27 and TRBJ2-5; a weak D match, TRBD2 (5 bases). TRBJ2-1 matches the DNA end more closely, so the J call is doubtful. This CDR3 comprises 15 residues. Germline V lookup: CDR1 MNHEY, CDR2 SMNVEV (reference sequence). The CDR3 DNA sequence: TGTGCCAGCAGTCCCCTAACGGGGAGAGGTGGAGAGCAGTTCTTC. It specifies CASSPLTGRGGEQFF.

The rearrangement links TRBV9 to TRBJ2-7; TRBD1 agrees at 8 bases. This CDR3 has 16 residues. The V gene's germline CDR1 is SGDLS and CDR2 YYNGEE. V trimming: 7 bases; J trimming: 2 bases; junction bases outside the gene matches: 14. CDR3 coding DNA: TGTGCCAGCTTCCCTAACAAGGCAGGGGGCCCCTACGAGCAGTACTTC. Protein sequence: CASFPNKAGGPYEQYF.

The V call is TRBV27, the J call TRBJ2-3; TRBD2 aligns across 11 bases. J gave up 2 bases and V 4 bases, and 5 bases lay outside the gene matches. The CDR3 loop spans 16 amino acids. Germline CDR1 reads MNHEY; CDR2 reads SMNVEV (reference sequence). In DNA, the CDR3 is TGTGCCAGCAGTTCGACTAGCGGGGACCTCACAGATACGCAGTATTTT. It specifies CASSSTSGDLTDTQYF.

In this sample, this clonotype turned up a few times. CDR3 sequence: CASSQGTSGRQETQYF. CDR3 sequence (DNA): TGTGCCAGCAGCCAAGGGACTAGCGGGCGGCAAGAGACCCAGTACTTC. V and J are TRBV14 and TRBJ2-5, with TRBD2 matching over 11 bases. The germline CDR1 and CDR2 sequences are SGHDN and FVKESK. V shed 1 base, J shed 2 bases, and the junction held 3 bases outside the gene matches. CDR3 size: 16 residues.

The chain is built from TRBV5-1 and TRBJ2-4, with TRBD2 as a possible D gene (5 bases). This CDR3 spans 12 amino acids. Trimming left V 0 bases short and J 8 bases short, with 6 bases between. Germline V gene lookup returns CDR1 SGHRS and CDR2 YFSETQ. DNA for the CDR3: TGCGCCAGCAGCTTGGAGGGAGACATTCAGTACTTC. Translating it yields CASSLEGDIQYF.